This T cell receptor (beta chain) was recovered during a study of cytomegalovirus exposure and HLA in healthy donors. In the PCR, 60 Vbeta and 13 Jbeta primers were used. The method was immunoSEQ multiplex PCR; TCRdb's version includes in-frame clones alone and lacks a portion of them. The data show approximately 82,000 clones, with over 70% seen just once and roughly 1.5% held by the top ten. A note on this clone: The target antigen is unknown.

Sampled while nominally healthy, donors likely had unrecorded immune exposures. The study's findings and limits: The study recorded more than 150 TCR beta chains that were cytomegalovirus-associated. In a later analysis, TCR beta V- and J-gene trimming was associated with a missense DCLRE1C variant. Later analysis identified 17,000 or so TCR beta sequences associated with HLA alleles, using a false discovery rate threshold of 0.05.

This CDR3 is 12 amino acids long. Germline V gene lookup returns CDR1 MGHDK and CDR2 SYGVNS. Between the trimmed V and J ends, which lost 1 base and 11 bases, there was a span of 9 bases. The sequence derives from a man aged 35 to 55 in good health and CMV-seronegative. V is TRBV25-1 and J is TRBJ2-1; D is unclear. What was sequenced was PBMCs. The CDR3 region has the DNA TGTGCCAGCAGTGAATCTAGGTCCAAGCAGTTCTTC. It specifies CASSESRSKQFF.